Listed below are T cell receptor beta chains from one sample, sequenced in a study of cytomegalovirus exposure and HLA in healthy donors. Only in-frame clones appear in the TCRdb table, and some are missing; sequencing was by immunoSEQ multiplex PCR. Of around 130,000 clones in the sample, approximately 8.6% were seen once. Sequenced material: PBMCs. These receptors were obtained from a middle-aged woman in good health and CMV-seropositive. The CDR3 runs from the conserved cysteine through the conserved F or W. D genes are given only for firm matches. Part of the rows lack a size; the others show once, few, many or a class for expanded clones.

TRBD2	TRBV4-1	TRBJ2-2	.	TGCGCCAGCAGCCAGCTAGCGGGGGGGACCGGGGAGCTGTTTTTT	CASSQLAGGTGELFF
.	TRBV15	TRBJ2-2	.	TGTGCCACCAGCAGAGATCGCCCGGGGAACACCGGGGAGCTGTTTTTT	CATSRDRPGNTGELFF
.	TRBV19	TRBJ1-2	few	TGTGCCAGTAGTAGGGCACCGGGGGTTAGAAACTATGGCTACACCTTC	CASSRAPGVRNYGYTF
.	TRBV19	TRBJ2-5	.	TGTGCCAGTAAAGCCCGACAGCAAGAGACCCAGTACTTC	CASKARQQETQYF
.	TRBV18	TRBJ1-2	.	TGTGCCAGCTCTATTGACGGGAACTATGGCTACACCTTC	CASSIDGNYGYTF
TRBD2	TRBV27	TRBJ2-1	many	TGTGCCAGCAGTCCACTTCCTAGCGGGGGGGTTAGCTCCTACAATGAGCAGTTCTTC	CASSPLPSGGVSSYNEQFF
TRBD1	TRBV13	TRBJ1-2	.	TGTGCCAGCAGCCACGACAGGGGGTATGGCTACACCTTC	CASSHDRGYGYTF
TRBD2	TRBV10-1	TRBJ2-1	.	TGCGCCAGCAGCCGGACTAGCGGGGGGGACAATGAGCAGTTCTTC	CASSRTSGGDNEQFF
.	TRBV2	TRBJ1-2	few	TGTGCCAGCAGTAGGGACACTAACTATGGCTACACCTTC	CASSRDTNYGYTF
.	TRBV6-1	TRBJ1-1	few	TGTGCCAGCAGTGCAGTTCGGGGAGGCACTGAAGCTTTCTTT	CASSAVRGGTEAFF
.	TRBV5-5	TRBJ1-5	.	TGTGCCAGCAGCTTGAGATTCCCACAGTCAAATCAGCCCCAGCATTTT	CASSLRFPQSNQPQHF
TRBD1	TRBV7-9	TRBJ2-2	few	TGTGCCAGCAGCTTCAAGACAGGGATGGGCACCGGGGAGCTGTTTTTT	CASSFKTGMGTGELFF
TRBD1	TRBV7-8	TRBJ1-5	.	TGTGCCAGCAGCTTAGAGGACAGGTCTGATCAGCCCCAGCATTTT	CASSLEDRSDQPQHF
.	TRBV19	TRBJ2-1	.	TGTGCCAGTGGTGAGTACAATGAGCAGTTCTTC	CASGEYNEQFF
.	TRBV11-2	TRBJ1-1	few	TGTGCCAGCAGCTTGACGGGCACTGAAGCTTTCTTT	CASSLTGTEAFF
TRBD1	TRBV11-2	TRBJ2-7	few	TGTGCCAGCAGCTTAGCCCCCGGGACAGCTTCCTACGAGCAGTACTTC	CASSLAPGTASYEQYF